Presented here are 28 T cell receptor beta chains from one specimen sequenced in a study of shared clonotypes between healthy human individuals. The protocol was immunoSEQ multiplex PCR, while the TCRdb copy is restricted to in-frame clones and leaves out a portion. There are fewer than 650,000 clones in the sample; around 77% occur only once, and around 12% lies in the top ten. The sequencing sample was made of PBMCs. The receptors were gathered from a woman in her forties in good health. Some clones in this sample may be carry-over from other donors' samples.

The rearrangement links TRBV5-1 to TRBJ2-7; the D gene could be TRBD1 or TRBD2 (5 bases each). This CDR3 has 13 residues. Germline CDR1 SGHRS, CDR2 YFSETQ. V dropped 3 bases and J dropped 1 base, with 8 bases sitting between them. The CDR3 region is CASSSEGSYEQYF. For the CDR3, the DNA is TGCGCCAGCAGCTCCGAGGGGTCCTACGAGCAGTACTTC.

This chain joins TRBV6-6 and TRBJ2-4; D is uncertain. Germline lookup yields CDR1 MNHNY and CDR2 SVGAGI (reference sequence). V lost 2 bases and J lost 0, with 11 bases in between. This CDR3 contains 16 residues. The CDR3 protein is CASSYLGILAKNIQYF. As DNA, the CDR3 is TGTGCCAGCAGTTACCTAGGTATACTAGCCAAAAACATTCAGTACTTC.

This clone has just one count. The rearrangement joins TRBV10-3 to TRBJ2-7; D gene unclear. CDR3 length equals 12 residues. Trimming shortened V by 2 bases and J by 3 bases, and 5 bases separated the two germline ends. CDR1 is ENHRY and CDR2 is SYGVKD in the germline V gene. Written as DNA, the CDR3 is TGTGCCATCAGTGAGATTATCTACGAGCAGTACTTC. Translating it yields CAISEIIYEQYF.

The chain couples TRBV11-2 to TRBJ1-4, with D possibly being TRBD1 (5 bases). V lost 5 bases, J lost 7 bases, and 17 bases lay in between. Germline loops: CDR1 SGHAT, CDR2 FQNNGV. The CDR3 is made up of 15 amino acids. This CDR3 reads CASSPLWDPTEKLFF. CDR3 bases: TGTGCCAGCAGCCCACTTTGGGACCCGACTGAAAAACTGTTTTTT.

The chain has TRBV13 and TRBJ2-1; 8 nucleotides match TRBD2. With V trimmed by 5 bases and J by 5 bases, 5 bases remained unmatched. The CDR3 has 14 residues. Per the germline V gene, CDR1 is PRHDT and CDR2 is FYEKMQ (reference sequence). Here the CDR3 DNA reads TGTGCCAGCAGCCCCCGGGAGGGGAACAATGAGCAGTTCTTC. Translated, it gives CASSPREGNNEQFF.

The chain has TRBV7-3 and TRBJ2-3; D is unresolved. CDR3 length equals 12 residues. Trimming cost V 5 bases and J 6 bases, with 9 bases left between them. CDR1 is SGHTA and CDR2 is FQGTGA in the germline V gene. CDR3 sequence: CASSHPGDTQYF. CDR3 sequence (DNA): TGTGCCAGCAGCCACCCCGGGGATACGCAGTATTTT.

The sample holds a few counts of this clone. Other DNA sequences from this sample encode an identical CDR3 as well. The chain recombines TRBV18 with TRBJ1-3; D call uncertain. This CDR3 comprises 15 residues. With 3 bases removed from V and 0 bases from J, the gap between germline ends came to 9 bases. The germline CDR1 and CDR2 sequences are KGHSH and LQKENI. The CDR3 sequence is CASSPPGRSGNTIYF. The CDR3 DNA follows: TGTGCCAGCTCACCCCCCGGCCGCTCTGGAAACACCATATATTTT.

This clone has just a few counts. The chain employs TRBV23-1 and TRBJ2-7; TRBD2 agrees at 9 bases. TRBV23-1 is classed as an ORF, of uncertain function. The CDR3 length is 16 residues. V dropped 0 bases and J dropped 7; count of bases not matched to a gene: 10. The CDR3 DNA reads as TGCGCCAGCAGTCAATCTGAAGAGCGGGAGGCGGGGGAGCAGTACTTC. Translating gives CASSQSEEREAGEQYF.

In this sample, this clone turned up a few times. This sequence joins TRBV28 and TRBJ1-5, with 9 bases matching TRBD1. This CDR3 has 14 amino acids. With V trimmed by 7 bases and J by 4 bases, 5 bases remained unmatched. Per germline, CDR1 MDHEN and CDR2 SYDVKM. The CDR3 region is CASTRDRVNQPQHF. DNA for the CDR3: TGTGCCAGCACCCGGGACAGGGTGAATCAGCCCCAGCATTTT.

The rearrangement uses TRBV10-3 and TRBJ2-7; possible D gene TRBD2, 5 bases. Germline V lookup: CDR1 ENHRY, CDR2 SYGVKD. V lost 3 bases, J lost 4 bases, and 10 bases lay in between. The CDR3 consists of 13 residues. DNA for the CDR3: TGTGCCATCAGTGAATCGGGAATTTACGAGCAGTACTTC. This codes for CAISESGIYEQYF.

The chain recombines TRBV10-3 with TRBJ2-1; possibly TRBD1 for D (5 bases). The CDR3 is made up of 13 amino acids. V was shortened by 6 bases and J by 2 bases, with 8 bases between the two germline ends. Looked up from germline, CDR1 is ENHRY and CDR2 is SYGVKD. The CDR3 region has the DNA TGTGCCATCAGCGACAGTACCTACAATGAGCAGTTCTTC. This codes for CAISDSTYNEQFF.

The rearrangement joins TRBV19 to TRBJ2-5, with D unresolved. The V and J ends lost 4 bases and 1 base respectively, with 16 bases between them. Germline-derived CDR1 and CDR2 are LNHDA and SQIVND (reference sequence). This CDR3 has 16 amino acids. The CDR3 region has the DNA TGTGCCAGTAGTACGACGGACGGACCGGGCCAAGAGACCCAGTACTTC. Its translation is CASSTTDGPGQETQYF.

The sample holds many counts of this clone. The chain links TRBV5-1 to TRBJ2-5, with D perhaps matching TRBD1 (5 bases). Germline lookup yields CDR1 SGHRS and CDR2 YFSETQ. Trimming shortened V by 2 bases and J by 5 bases, and 10 bases separated the two germline ends. The CDR3 covers 13 residues. CDR3 DNA: TGCGCCAGCAGCTTCGGTGGGGCGGAGACCCAGTACTTC. This gives the protein CASSFGGAETQYF.

The J gene is TRBJ2-3, the V gene TRBV27; D possibly corresponds to TRBD1 (7 bases). This CDR3 contains 14 residues. Germline V gene data show CDR1 as MNHEY and CDR2 as SMNVEV (reference sequence). V was cut by 10 bases and J by 1 base, with 15 bases left in between. Here the CDR3 DNA reads TGTGCCACCAGGGGGGAGTGGGGCACAGATACGCAGTATTTT. This translates into CATRGEWGTDTQYF.

The CDR3 nucleotides are TGTGCCAGTAGTAAAAACAGGGTTGGTGGCAATCAGCCCCAGCATTTT. This sequence encodes CASSKNRVGGNQPQHF. The V gene is TRBV19, the J gene TRBJ1-5, with D perhaps TRBD1 (6 bases). There are 16 residues in the CDR3. The germline gives CDR1 LNHDA, CDR2 SQIVND (reference sequence). V lost 4 bases, J lost 2 bases, and 15 bases lay in between.

The CDR3 loop is CASSVGVGANTGELFF. As DNA, the CDR3 is TGTGCCAGCAGTGTAGGGGTAGGAGCGAACACCGGGGAGCTGTTTTTT. This sequence joins TRBV2 and TRBJ2-2; D possibly corresponds to TRBD1 (5 bases). The CDR3 covers 16 residues. Between the trimmed V and J ends, which lost 4 bases and 0 bases, there was a span of 12 bases. Germline V gives CDR1 SNHLY, CDR2 FYNNEI.

V is TRBV7-8 and J is TRBJ2-2; D may match TRBD1 or TRBD2 (5 bases each). The CDR3 length is 18 residues. Germline-derived CDR1 and CDR2 are SGHVS and FQNEAQ. Deletions cut 3 bases from V and 1 base from J, with 18 bases between. DNA of the CDR3: TGTGCCAGCAGCTTCCTTTCCCAGGGACCCTTGAACACCGGGGAGCTGTTTTTT. Its translation: CASSFLSQGPLNTGELFF. The full variable domain, in which reference TRBV7-8 and TRBJ2-2 provide the parts outside the CDR3, is GAGVSQSPRYKVAKRGQDVALRCDPISGHVSLFWYQQALGQGPEFLTYFQNEAQLDKSGLPSDRFFAERPEGSVSTLKIQRTQQEDSAVYLCASSFLSQGPLNTGELFFGEGSRLTVL.

The gene calls are TRBV18 and TRBJ1-1; D is possibly TRBD1 (6 bases). V was clipped by 3 bases and J by 4 bases, with 9 bases between them. CDR3 length: 13 amino acids. Germline V gene sequence: CDR1 KGHSH, CDR2 LQKENI. CDR3 DNA sequence: TGTGCCAGCTCACCTGCCAGGGGCACTGAAGCTTTCTTT. This gives the protein CASSPARGTEAFF.

The V call is TRBV25-1, the J call TRBJ2-2; D is perhaps TRBD2 (5 bases). Germline lookup yields CDR1 MGHDK and CDR2 SYGVNS. V shed 1 base and J shed 5 bases, with 20 bases lying between them. The CDR3 loop spans 18 amino acids. The CDR3 is CASSEFLGPGKRTGELFF. The CDR3 coding sequence is TGTGCCAGCAGTGAATTCCTCGGTCCGGGGAAGAGAACCGGGGAGCTGTTTTTT.

This sequence joins TRBV9 and TRBJ2-7, with 10 bases aligning to TRBD1. This CDR3 comprises 15 residues. V was pared by 3 bases and J by 1 base, with 4 bases of the junction left unmatched. The V gene's germline CDR1 is SGDLS and CDR2 YYNGEE. This chain's CDR3 is CASSAGDRGSYEQYF. For the CDR3, the DNA is TGTGCCAGCAGCGCGGGGGACAGGGGATCCTACGAGCAGTACTTC.

This sequence joins TRBV19 and TRBJ1-2, with D uncertain. The germline V and J ends were trimmed by 7 bases and 4 bases, with 10 bases remaining between them. The CDR3 consists of 12 residues. From germline, CDR1 is LNHDA and CDR2 SQIVND (reference sequence). Here the CDR3 DNA reads TGTGCCAGTAAAGCCTGGGGCTATGGCTACACCTTC. It codes for CASKAWGYGYTF.

The J gene is TRBJ2-7, the V gene TRBV5-1; 8 nucleotides match TRBD2. This CDR3 comprises 15 residues. Germline CDR1 is SGHRS and CDR2 is YFSETQ. J gave up 1 base and V 4 bases, and 7 bases lay outside the gene matches. In nucleotides, the CDR3 is TGCGCCAGCAGCCCCCCGGAGCGGGGGTCCTACGAGCAGTACTTC. Its protein product is CASSPPERGSYEQYF.

DNA of the CDR3: TGTGCCAGCAGAACACCTTCCTACGAGCAGTACTTC. Translating it yields CASRTPSYEQYF. This chain joins TRBV6-1 and TRBJ2-5; the D is unclear. Matching the DNA end better, TRBJ2-7 makes the J call doubtful. CDR1 and CDR2 (germline): MNHNS, SASEGT. The length of the CDR3 is 12 residues.

As concerns this clone: Additional DNA sequences in this sample encode the identical CDR3. The chain joins TRBV30 to TRBJ2-7; the D is unclear. The length of the CDR3 is 20 residues. Per the germline V gene, CDR1 is GTSNPN and CDR2 is SVGIG (reference sequence). V lost 3 bases to trimming and J lost 2 bases, with 32 bases between them. CDR3 nucleotide sequence: TGTGCCTGGAGAAACCCCGGGCCTCCAGACCAAGACCTGAAAACCTACGAGCAGTACTTC. It encodes CAWRNPGPPDQDLKTYEQYF.

This chain joins TRBV10-3 and TRBJ1-5; possibly TRBD1 for D (5 bases). The CDR3 sequence is 13 residues long. CDR1 is ENHRY and CDR2 is SYGVKD in the germline V gene. V was pared by 3 bases and J by 4 bases, with 7 bases between. DNA of the CDR3: TGTGCCATCAGTGACAGGGAGAATCAGCCCCAGCATTTT. Its protein product is CAISDRENQPQHF.

This sequence joins TRBV28 and TRBJ1-1, with D possibly matching TRBD1 (6 bases). CDR3 size: 14 residues. Germline V gives CDR1 MDHEN, CDR2 SYDVKM. The germline V and J ends were trimmed by 6 bases and 5 bases, with 16 bases remaining between them. In DNA form, the CDR3 reads TGTGCCAGCAGGATGGGGGGCGGTTGGACTGAAGCTTTCTTT. Translation gives CASRMGGGWTEAFF.

The CDR3 spells CASSYSSGSYEQYF. The CDR3, as DNA: TGTGCCAGCAGTTACTCTAGCGGGAGCTACGAGCAGTACTTC. V and J are TRBV6-5 and TRBJ2-7, with 9 bases matching TRBD2. The CDR3 totals 14 residues. Germline CDR1 is MNHEY and CDR2 is SVGAGI. The trim removed 0 bases at V and 3 bases at J, leaving 0 bases unmatched.

Only a few counts were recorded for this clone. The genes are TRBV19 and TRBJ2-6, with D possibly being TRBD2 (6 bases). The CDR3 loop spans 17 amino acids. Germline-derived CDR1 and CDR2 are LNHDA and SQIVND (reference sequence). V shed 5 bases and J shed 0 bases, with 14 bases lying between them. CDR3 sequence reads: CASSGGGSGSGANVLTF. The CDR3 DNA sequence: TGTGCCAGTAGTGGGGGAGGTTCAGGCTCTGGGGCCAACGTCCTGACTTTC.